This T cell receptor beta chain originates from a study of early T cells in non-severe SARS-CoV-2 infection. Findings and caveats of the study: Matches to VDJdb favored anti-spike CD8 responses and missed private and CD4 specificities.

Unique molecular identifiers tagged individual cDNA molecules. TCRdb passed the 5' RACE reads through MiXCR, listing each CDR3 protein once. This table has roughly 35,000 distinct CDR3 sequences, more than 6% appearing once. CDR3 length: 17 residues. The V gene's germline CDR1 is SGHRS and CDR2 YFSETQ. V lost 0 bases, J lost 2 bases, and 15 bases lay in between. On this clonotype: The antigen is unknown.

This sequence originates from an adult who was a healthcare worker with PCR-confirmed SARS-CoV-2 infection or an uninfected control (not recorded which). The sequenced material came from whole blood. The chain couples TRBV5-1 to TRBJ2-1, with unresolved D. CDR3 amino acids: CASSLDPPRLPYNEQFF. The CDR3 coding sequence is TGCGCCAGCAGCTTGGACCCCCCTAGACTTCCCTACAATGAGCAGTTCTTC.